This TCR beta chain was identified during a study of T cell changes during pregnancy in multiple sclerosis. J gave up 4 bases and V 6 bases, and 8 bases lay outside the gene matches. The CDR3 has 16 residues. Looked up from germline, CDR1 is ENHRY and CDR2 is SYGVKD. The method was immunoSEQ multiplex PCR; TCRdb's version includes in-frame clones alone and lacks a portion of them. The data show about 110,000 clones, 80% to 95% seen once. The TCR comes from a female donor with multiple sclerosis, enrolled in a pregnancy study. Sample: peripheral blood, taken in the third trimester of pregnancy. The chain has TRBV10-3 and TRBJ2-3; 12 bases map to TRBD2. CDR3 bases: TGTGCCATCAGCCGCGGACTAGCGGGAAGGTCAGATACGCAGTATTTT. Protein sequence: CAISRGLAGRSDTQYF.